Below, 21 T cell receptor beta chains from the same sample are listed, as sequenced in a study of blood T cells in healthy people across ages. A second PCR, run for roughly 7 to 12 cycles, used a sample-barcoded 5' primer plus a J-beta primer mix. Via MiXCR, TCRdb re-called the 5' RACE reads, giving one row per CDR3 protein. Of around 2 million distinct CDR3 sequences in the sample, roughly two fifths were seen once. Sequencing was carried out using blood. These receptors were collected from a human donor in good health.

CDR3 DNA: TGTGCCAGCAGTTGGGGATACATCCAGTACTTC. Amino acids: CASSWGYIQYF. This chain joins TRBV12-3 or TRBV12-4 and TRBJ2-7; D is unresolved. The CDR3 runs 11 residues. Trimming cost V 4 bases and J 10 bases, with 11 bases left between them.

The genes are TRBV7-2 and TRBJ2-3; TRBD2 might be the D (7 bases). The CDR3 totals 18 residues. V lost 4 bases and J lost 0, with 20 bases in between. Germline V CDR1 and CDR2: SGHTA, FQGNSA. CDR3 sequence: CASSSLWGGAGSTDTQYF. The CDR3 coding sequence is TGTGCCAGCAGCTCCCTTTGGGGGGGGGCTGGTAGCACAGATACGCAGTATTTT.

The chain couples TRBV5-5 to TRBJ2-7, with D hard to call. V was cut by 3 bases and J by 1 base, with 8 bases left in between. CDR3 size: 13 residues. CDR1 is SGHKS, CDR2 YYEKEE, per germline (reference sequence). The CDR3 protein is CASSSVESYEQYF. The CDR3 nucleotides read TGTGCCAGCAGCTCCGTCGAGTCCTACGAGCAGTACTTC. Supplemented by reference TRBV5-5 and TRBJ2-7, the full variable domain reads DAGVTQSPTHLIKTRGQQVTLRCSPISGHKSVSWYQQVLGQGPQFIFQYYEKEERGRGNFPDRFSARQFPNYSSELNVNALLLGDSALYLCASSSVESYEQYFGPGTRLTVT.

This clonotype has more than one count but fewer than ten. The chain joins TRBV25-1 to TRBJ1-4; the D is unclear. The germline CDR1 and CDR2 sequences are MGHDK and SYGVNS. Trimming removed 2 bases at V and 8 bases at J, with 12 bases between. The CDR3 covers 14 residues. CDR3 bases: TGTGCCAGCAGTGAACGGCAGGAGGCCGAAAAACTGTTTTTT. Protein: CASSERQEAEKLFF.

The rearrangement uses TRBV4-3 and TRBJ1-1, with TRBD1 as a possible D gene (5 bases). This CDR3 is 15 amino acids long. Germline V gives CDR1 LGHNA, CDR2 YSLEER. The V gene lost 0 bases and the J gene lost 3 bases, with 11 bases spanning the gap. In DNA form, the CDR3 reads TGCGCCAGCAGCCAAGAAGGACAAGGGGACACTGAAGCTTTCTTT. Translation: CASSQEGQGDTEAFF.

In its sample, this clonotype was seen a few times. This sequence joins TRBV28 and TRBJ1-5; D gene unclear. Germline V gene sequence: CDR1 MDHEN, CDR2 SYDVKM. This CDR3 is built from 14 residues. Deletions cut 3 bases from V and 6 bases from J, with 12 bases between. The CDR3 is CASSFPTLGQPQHF. DNA for the CDR3: TGTGCCAGCAGTTTTCCCACGTTAGGTCAGCCCCAGCATTTT.

About this clonotype: Germline is not matched at one junction end, which may reflect a read error. The chain is built from TRBV12-3 or TRBV12-4 and TRBJ2-3; D not resolved. CDR3 length: 14 amino acids. CDR3 sequence reads: CASSLAHSTDTEYF. CDR3 bases: TGTGCCAGCAGTTTAGCGCACAGCACAGATACGGAGTATTTT.

The chain couples TRBV21-1 to TRBJ2-1; the listed D gene, TRBD2, was not tested against the DNA. TRBV21-1 is recorded as a pseudogene. The CDR3 spans 17 residues. CDR3 sequence: CASSKEGGVGSYNEQFF. In DNA, the CDR3 is TGTGCCAGCAGCAAGGAAGGAGGGGTCGGTTCCTACAATGAGCAGTTCTTC.

This chain connects TRBV4-3 to TRBJ1-3; perhaps TRBD1 as D (6 bases). The germline V gene encodes CDR1 LGHNA and CDR2 YSLEER. V gave up 2 bases and J gave up 7 bases, with 15 bases separating them. There are 15 residues in the CDR3. In nucleotides, the CDR3 is TGCGCCAGCAGCCAAAGGACAGCTGGGACCAACACCATATATTTT. Its protein is CASSQRTAGTNTIYF.

This chain uses TRBV12-3 or TRBV12-4 with TRBJ2-2; a weak D match, TRBD1 (5 bases). The CDR3 spans 12 residues. V lost 6 bases to trimming and J lost 6 bases, with 8 bases between them. CDR3: CASRGLAGELFF. The CDR3 nucleotides read TGTGCCAGCAGGGGGCTCGCCGGGGAGCTGTTTTTT.

The chain links TRBV5-5 to TRBJ2-7; D is tentatively TRBD1 or TRBD2 (6 bases each). V gave up 4 bases and J gave up 5 bases, with 7 bases separating them. CDR3 length: 11 amino acids. Germline V gene lookup returns CDR1 SGHKS and CDR2 YYEKEE (reference sequence). Here the CDR3 DNA reads TGTGCCAGCAGCGGGGGGCACGAGCAGTACTTC. It encodes CASSGGHEQYF.

The DNA for the CDR3 is TGTGCCAGCAGTGAACCAGGGTTAGGGGTCAATGAGCAGTACTTC. Protein product: CASSEPGLGVNEQYF. The chain combines TRBV2 with TRBJ2-4, with D possibly TRBD1 on 5 matching bases. The germline V gene has CDR1 SNHLY and CDR2 FYNNEI. Trimming cost V 2 bases and J 13 bases, with 21 bases left between them. This CDR3 region has 15 residues.

In its sample, this clonotype was seen a few times. This chain joins TRBV6-2 or TRBV6-3 and TRBJ2-7; weak D call: TRBD1 (6 bases). Germline loops: CDR1 MNHEY, CDR2 SVGEGT. The V gene lost 6 bases and the J gene lost 6 bases, with 15 bases spanning the gap. This CDR3 is built from 13 residues. The CDR3 sequence is CASSRTRGFEQYF. The CDR3 nucleotides are TGTGCCAGCAGCCGAACGAGGGGGTTCGAGCAGTACTTC.

The chain employs TRBV7-2 and TRBJ2-4; D is perhaps TRBD2 (6 bases). Trimming left V 5 bases short and J 13 bases short, with 24 bases between. CDR3 length: 15 amino acids. Germline V gene sequence: CDR1 SGHTA, CDR2 FQGNSA. This CDR3 is CASSRAGGVYSEQYF. In DNA, the CDR3 is TGTGCCAGCAGCCGCGCCGGAGGGGTTTACAGTGAGCAGTACTTC.

The sample holds a few counts of this clonotype. The chain employs TRBV7-2 and TRBJ2-3; D perhaps matches TRBD2 (6 bases). V was pared by 0 bases and J by 0 bases, with 13 bases between. This CDR3 is 17 amino acids long. Germline CDR1 SGHTA, CDR2 FQGNSA. DNA of the CDR3: TGTGCCAGCAGCTTAGCTGGCGGGGCACTTAGCACAGATACGCAGTATTTT. Its protein is CASSLAGGALSTDTQYF.

The V and J genes are TRBV7-2 and TRBJ2-6; no clear D. The CDR3 is made up of 14 amino acids. The germline V gene encodes CDR1 SGHTA and CDR2 FQGNSA. V lost 7 bases and J 4 bases, leaving 11 bases between the germline ends. CDR3 region: CASTPRLGANVLTF. In DNA form, the CDR3 reads TGTGCCAGCACCCCAAGGTTGGGGGCCAACGTCCTGACTTTC.

CDR3 residues: CASSVVGEVDTQYF. CDR3 DNA: TGTGCCAGCAGCGTAGTAGGGGAAGTAGATACGCAGTATTTT. This chain connects TRBV9 to TRBJ2-3; TRBD1 is a possible D gene (5 bases). V lost 0 bases and J lost 5, with 10 bases in between. Germline CDR1 reads SGDLS; CDR2 reads YYNGEE. This CDR3 contains 14 residues.

This chain joins TRBV7-2 and TRBJ1-2; perhaps TRBD1 as D (6 bases). Germline loops: CDR1 SGHTA, CDR2 FQGNSA. Trimming stripped 1 base from V and 8 bases from J, with 17 bases between. The CDR3 spans 15 residues. The CDR3 here is CASSLGTGTRWGYTF. CDR3 DNA: TGTGCCAGCAGCTTAGGAACAGGGACAAGATGGGGCTACACCTTC.

This clonotype was detected only a few times. In DNA, the CDR3 is TGTGCCAGCAAGGACAGTCGAGAAAAACTGTTTTTT. Protein sequence: CASKDSREKLFF. This sequence joins TRBV12-3 or TRBV12-4 and TRBJ1-4; weak D call: TRBD1 (6 bases). There are 12 residues in the CDR3. Trimming left V 7 bases short and J 8 bases short, with 11 bases between.

The chain carries TRBV3-1 and TRBJ1-5; tentative D call: TRBD1 (6 bases). The CDR3 spans 15 residues. The V gene's germline CDR1 is LGHDT and CDR2 YNNKEL (reference sequence). V was shortened by 1 base and J by 7 bases, with 14 bases between the two germline ends. The DNA for the CDR3 is TGTGCCAGCAGCCAAGGGACAGCTGCGGGACAGCCCCAGCATTTT. Translating it yields CASSQGTAAGQPQHF.

This clonotype was recorded many times. The chain recombines TRBV29-1 with TRBJ2-5; D gene ambiguous. CDR3 length equals 14 residues. V lost 2 bases, J lost 2 bases, and 12 bases lay in between. The germline gives CDR1 SQVTM, CDR2 ANQGSEA. CDR3 amino acids: CSVELGWRQETQYF. CDR3 DNA: TGCAGCGTTGAATTGGGTTGGAGACAAGAGACCCAGTACTTC.